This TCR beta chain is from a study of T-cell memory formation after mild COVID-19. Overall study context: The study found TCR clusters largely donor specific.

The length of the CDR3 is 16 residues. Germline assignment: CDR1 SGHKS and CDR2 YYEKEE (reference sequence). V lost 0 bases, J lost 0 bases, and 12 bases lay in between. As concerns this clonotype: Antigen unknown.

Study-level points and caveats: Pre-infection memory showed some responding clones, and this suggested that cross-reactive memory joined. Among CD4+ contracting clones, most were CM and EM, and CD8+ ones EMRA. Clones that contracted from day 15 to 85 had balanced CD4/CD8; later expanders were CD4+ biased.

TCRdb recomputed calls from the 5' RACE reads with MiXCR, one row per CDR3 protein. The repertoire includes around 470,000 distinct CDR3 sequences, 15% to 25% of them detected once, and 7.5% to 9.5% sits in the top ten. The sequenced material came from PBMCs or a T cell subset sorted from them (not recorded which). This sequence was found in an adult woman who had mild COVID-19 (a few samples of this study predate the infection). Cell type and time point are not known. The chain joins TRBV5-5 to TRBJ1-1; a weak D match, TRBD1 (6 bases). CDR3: CASSLAGGRLNTEAFF. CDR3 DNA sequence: TGTGCCAGCAGCTTGGCCGGGGGGCGCTTGAACACTGAAGCTTTCTTT.